What follows are 11 T cell receptor beta chains derived from one specimen sequenced in a study of blood T cell repertoires in COVID-19 (TCRdb year 2020). Preparation of the library involved the immunoSEQ multiplex PCR assay. TCRdb holds this immuneACCESS table with in-frame rearrangements only. Some clones are missing; in checked studies, unresolved V genes explain under half, and the rest has no known cause. This sample is represented by about 39,000 clones; 75% to 90% of them were singletons. More than 20% of the sample is in the top ten clones. The sequenced material came from peripheral blood. The receptors originated from a man aged 45-60 years with active or convalescent COVID-19.

The rearrangement links TRBV19 to TRBJ2-3; 13 nucleotides line up with TRBD2. CDR3 length: 16 amino acids. The germline gives CDR1 LNHDA, CDR2 SQIVND (reference sequence). V shed 7 bases, J shed 2 bases, and the junction held 6 bases outside the gene matches. The CDR3 spells CASNPLAGGFTDTQYF. In DNA, the CDR3 is TGTGCCAGTAACCCACTAGCGGGAGGGTTCACAGATACGCAGTATTTT.

This chain joins TRBV15 and TRBJ2-5, with D possibly TRBD1 on 6 matching bases. CDR1 and CDR2 from the germline V gene are LNHNV and YYDKDF (reference sequence). The CDR3 is 14 amino acids. The V end lost 4 bases, the J end lost 3 bases, and 12 bases lay between the germline ends. The CDR3 loop is CATSIRQEKETQYF. Written as DNA, the CDR3 is TGTGCCACCAGCATCAGACAGGAGAAAGAGACCCAGTACTTC.

The gene calls are TRBV10-1 and TRBJ1-1; TRBD1 might be the D (6 bases). With 9 bases removed from V and 3 bases from J, the gap between germline ends came to 26 bases. Germline CDR1 is WNHNN and CDR2 is SYGVQD (reference sequence). The CDR3 contains 17 residues. CDR3 nucleotide sequence: TGCGCCAGGTACAGGGTATTTAGGTTATTGGAAGACACTGAAGCTTTCTTT. Residues: CARYRVFRLLEDTEAFF.

This rearrangement joins TRBV20-1 to TRBJ2-7; a possible D gene is TRBD1 (6 bases). This CDR3 is built from 11 residues. Germline loops: CDR1 DFQATT, CDR2 SNEGSKA (reference sequence). Deletions cut 3 bases from V and 7 bases from J, with 10 bases between. CDR3 nucleotide sequence: TGCAGTGCTAGGCGACAGGTTGAGCAGTACGTC. Protein product: CSARRQVEQYV.

V and J are TRBV18 and TRBJ1-2; 8 bases align to TRBD1. J lost 7 bases, V lost 2 bases, and 6 bases had no gene match. The length of the CDR3 is 14 residues. Looked up from germline, CDR1 is KGHSH and CDR2 is LQKENI. This CDR3 is CASSPNQGARGYTF. CDR3 nucleotide sequence: TGTGCCAGCTCACCAAACCAGGGGGCGCGTGGCTACACCTTC.

This clone has just one count. This chain links TRBV5-1 with TRBJ1-5; possibly TRBD1 for D (6 bases). V was shortened by 4 bases and J by 3 bases, with 17 bases between the two germline ends. Germline lookup yields CDR1 SGHRS and CDR2 YFSETQ. This CDR3 contains 16 residues. In nucleotides, the CDR3 is TGCGCCAGCAGCATTTCCCCGACAGGAAACAATCAGCCCCAGCATTTT. Its translation: CASSISPTGNNQPQHF.

The chain recombines TRBV2 with TRBJ2-7; 10 bases map to TRBD1. The germline V gene has CDR1 SNHLY and CDR2 FYNNEI. J was trimmed by 3 bases and V by 6 bases; bases with no gene match: 11. The CDR3 runs 16 residues. The DNA of the CDR3 is TGTGCCAGCAGCCCTCCACCGGGACAGGGGAGCTACGAGCAGTACGTC. Its protein is CASSPPPGQGSYEQYV.

The rearrangement links TRBV6-4 to TRBJ1-2, with 9 bases aligning to TRBD1. The length of the CDR3 is 15 residues. V gave up 6 bases and J gave up 4 bases; unmatched junction bases: 9. From germline, CDR1 is MRHNA and CDR2 SNTAGT. CDR3 residues: CASSPDRGDRYGYTF. CDR3 DNA sequence: TGTGCCAGCAGCCCGGACAGGGGAGATCGCTATGGCTACACCTTC.

The gene calls are TRBV10-3 and TRBJ1-5; D not resolved. Germline V gene data show CDR1 as ENHRY and CDR2 as SYGVKD. The CDR3 is 14 residues long. V was pared by 7 bases and J by 6 bases, with 16 bases between. CDR3 amino acids: CAIKSGGYGQPQHF. The CDR3 bases are TGTGCCATCAAATCCGGAGGGTACGGTCAGCCCCAGCATTTT.

The sample holds one count of this clone. The J gene is TRBJ2-2, the V gene TRBV7-2; possibly TRBD2 for D (6 bases). The CDR3 contains 14 residues. The V gene's germline CDR1 is SGHTA and CDR2 FQGNSA. V lost 8 bases, J lost 0 bases, and 10 bases lay in between. The CDR3 coding sequence is TGTGCCAGCGCCGGAGGGTCGAACACCGGGGAGCTGTTTTTT. Amino acid sequence: CASAGGSNTGELFF.

This clone was found once. This sequence joins TRBV14 and TRBJ1-2; 10 nucleotides agree with TRBD1. This CDR3 is 15 amino acids long. Trimming at V came to 5 bases and at J to 2 bases, leaving 5 bases not matched to a gene. Germline CDR1 and CDR2: SGHDN and FVKESK. The CDR3 loop is CASSYSTGGNYGYTF. CDR3 DNA: TGTGCCAGCAGCTACTCGACAGGGGGCAACTATGGCTACACCTTC.